This is a list of T cell receptor beta chains from one sample in a study of shared clonotypes between healthy human individuals. Libraries were prepared by immunoSEQ multiplex PCR; TCRdb keeps only in-frame clonotypes and omits some of them. The repertoire holds around 1.9 million clones, under 95% seen once, with about 1.5% in the top ten. Material for sequencing was naive CD8+ T cells from PBMCs. These receptors originate from a man younger than 35 in good health. Some clones in this sample may be carry-over from other donors' samples. Each CDR3 is given with its conserved first and last residue. Fields, in order: clone size, CDR3 length, J gene, D gene, V gene, CDR3 DNA, CDR3 protein. The D gene is left open where the match is weak. Only part of the rows carry a size: once, few, many, or a class if the clone is expanded.

abundance: NA
len: 11
j_gene: TRBJ2-1
d_gene: NA
v_gene: TRBV29-1
CDR3nt: TGCAGCGTTGACCCCGGGAATGAGCAGTTCTTC
CDR3aa: CSVDPGNEQFF

abundance: NA
len: 14
j_gene: TRBJ1-5
d_gene: NA
v_gene: TRBV2
CDR3nt: TGTGCCAGCAGTGACAGGGAAGTAAATCAGCCCCAGCATTTT
CDR3aa: CASSDREVNQPQHF

abundance: NA
len: 11
j_gene: TRBJ1-2
d_gene: NA
v_gene: TRBV2
CDR3nt: TGTGCCAGACATTCCCCAAGCGGCTACACCTTC
CDR3aa: CARHSPSGYTF

abundance: NA
len: 12
j_gene: TRBJ2-2
d_gene: TRBD1
v_gene: TRBV7-9
CDR3nt: TGTGCCAGCAGTAGGGGGCCCGGGGAGCTGTTTTTT
CDR3aa: CASSRGPGELFF

abundance: NA
len: 13
j_gene: TRBJ2-1
d_gene: NA
v_gene: TRBV6-5
CDR3nt: TGTGCCAGCAGTTATTCGGGATACAATGAGCAGTTCTTC
CDR3aa: CASSYSGYNEQFF

abundance: NA
len: 12
j_gene: TRBJ1-1
d_gene: TRBD1
v_gene: TRBV9
CDR3nt: TGTGCCAGCAGCAGACAGGGTCGAGGAGCTTTCTTT
CDR3aa: CASSRQGRGAFF

abundance: NA
len: 14
j_gene: TRBJ1-2
d_gene: TRBD1
v_gene: TRBV7-9
CDR3nt: TGTGCCAGCAGCTCACAACAGGGGGCGCGTGGCTACACCTTC
CDR3aa: CASSSQQGARGYTF

abundance: NA
len: 13
j_gene: TRBJ2-2
d_gene: NA
v_gene: TRBV27
CDR3nt: TGTGCCAGCAGTTGGACCGGCACCGGGGAGCTGTTTTTT
CDR3aa: CASSWTGTGELFF

abundance: NA
len: 13
j_gene: TRBJ2-1
d_gene: NA
v_gene: TRBV14
CDR3nt: TGTGCCAGCAGCCAAGTCAGCGGAGATGAGCAGTTCTTC
CDR3aa: CASSQVSGDEQFF

abundance: once
len: 16
j_gene: TRBJ2-7
d_gene: NA
v_gene: TRBV21-1
CDR3nt: TGTGCCAGCAGCAAAGTCCACGGCTGCCTGACCTACGAGCAGTACTTC
CDR3aa: CASSKVHGCLTYEQYF

abundance: NA
len: 15
j_gene: TRBJ1-2
d_gene: NA
v_gene: TRBV27
CDR3nt: TGTGCCAGCAGTCTCTCGACAGGAACAACTTATGGCTACACCTTC
CDR3aa: CASSLSTGTTYGYTF

abundance: NA
len: 20
j_gene: TRBJ2-2
d_gene: TRBD2
v_gene: TRBV30
CDR3nt: TGTGCCTGGAGTGTACCTCGTCTAGCGGGAGGTGGGGAGGAGATCGGGGAGCTGTTTTTT
CDR3aa: CAWSVPRLAGGGEEIGELFF

abundance: NA
len: 13
j_gene: TRBJ2-7
d_gene: NA
v_gene: TRBV19
CDR3nt: TGTGCCAGTAGTATAGACCTTGGGGACGAGCAGTACTTC
CDR3aa: CASSIDLGDEQYF

abundance: NA
len: 13
j_gene: TRBJ1-1
d_gene: NA
v_gene: TRBV27
CDR3nt: TGTGCCAGCAGTTTCTCTGCGGACACTGAAGCTTTCTTT
CDR3aa: CASSFSADTEAFF

abundance: NA
len: 14
j_gene: TRBJ2-1
d_gene: NA
v_gene: TRBV13
CDR3nt: TGTGCCAGCAGCTCAGGAAGCTCCTACAATGAGCAGTTCTTC
CDR3aa: CASSSGSSYNEQFF

abundance: NA
len: 14
j_gene: TRBJ2-1
d_gene: NA
v_gene: TRBV27
CDR3nt: TGTGCCAGCAGCCAGAGGAGCTCCTACAATGAGCAGTTCTTC
CDR3aa: CASSQRSSYNEQFF

abundance: NA
len: 16
j_gene: TRBJ2-6
d_gene: NA
v_gene: TRBV5-4
CDR3nt: TGTGCCAGCAGCTTTCCCGGCTTATCTGGGGCCAACGTCCTGACTTTC
CDR3aa: CASSFPGLSGANVLTF

abundance: NA
len: 13
j_gene: TRBJ2-1
d_gene: NA
v_gene: TRBV6-1
CDR3nt: TGTGCCAGCAGTGATGGGCCGGGCAATGAGCAGTTCTTC
CDR3aa: CASSDGPGNEQFF

abundance: NA
len: 13
j_gene: TRBJ1-1
d_gene: NA
v_gene: TRBV29-1
CDR3nt: TGCAGCGTTGACGGTGATATGAACACTGAAGCTTTCTTT
CDR3aa: CSVDGDMNTEAFF

abundance: few
len: 13
j_gene: TRBJ1-5
d_gene: TRBD1
v_gene: TRBV15
CDR3nt: TGTGCCACTGGGACAGGGGGAATCTTGGCCCAGCATTTT
CDR3aa: CATGTGGILAQHF

abundance: NA
len: 14
j_gene: TRBJ2-3
d_gene: NA
v_gene: TRBV28
CDR3nt: TGTGCCAGCAGTTTATACGGGAGCACAGATACGCAGTATTTT
CDR3aa: CASSLYGSTDTQYF

abundance: once
len: 16
j_gene: TRBJ2-1
d_gene: NA
v_gene: TRBV5-1
CDR3nt: TGCGCCAGCAGCTGGATACCGGGACTTCTCTACAATGAGCAGTTCTTC
CDR3aa: CASSWIPGLLYNEQFF

abundance: NA
len: 18
j_gene: TRBJ2-1
d_gene: NA
v_gene: TRBV19
CDR3nt: TGTGCCAGTAGTATAGGGCTAGCCGGATCGATAGGGGACAATGAGCAGTTCTTC
CDR3aa: CASSIGLAGSIGDNEQFF

abundance: NA
len: 12
j_gene: TRBJ1-2
d_gene: TRBD1
v_gene: TRBV25-1
CDR3nt: TGTGCCAGCACAGGGGGCGCTGATGGCTACACCTTC
CDR3aa: CASTGGADGYTF

abundance: NA
len: 16
j_gene: TRBJ2-2
d_gene: NA
v_gene: TRBV11-2
CDR3nt: TGTGCCAGCAGCTCACGACAGCCGCGTGACACCGGGGAGCTGTTTTTT
CDR3aa: CASSSRQPRDTGELFF

abundance: NA
len: 14
j_gene: TRBJ2-7
d_gene: TRBD2
v_gene: TRBV27
CDR3nt: TGTGCCAGCAGTTTATTGGCGGGAGGAGACGAGCAGTACTTC
CDR3aa: CASSLLAGGDEQYF

abundance: NA
len: 15
j_gene: TRBJ2-7
d_gene: NA
v_gene: TRBV4-3
CDR3nt: TGCGCCAGCAGCCAAGATACGACGGGGACCTACGAGCAGTACTTC
CDR3aa: CASSQDTTGTYEQYF

abundance: NA
len: 14
j_gene: TRBJ1-1
d_gene: TRBD1
v_gene: TRBV7-8
CDR3nt: TGTGCCAGCAGTCCCGGGACAGGGGGTCCTGAAGCTTTCTTT
CDR3aa: CASSPGTGGPEAFF

abundance: NA
len: 18
j_gene: TRBJ1-1
d_gene: TRBD1
v_gene: TRBV5-1
CDR3nt: TGCGCCAGCAGCCCGTGGGACAGGGGAAGCGGCTGGAACACTGAAGCTTTCTTT
CDR3aa: CASSPWDRGSGWNTEAFF

abundance: NA
len: 14
j_gene: TRBJ1-1
d_gene: NA
v_gene: TRBV28
CDR3nt: TGTGCCAGCAGTTTATCCGGGATGAACACTGAAGCTTTCTTT
CDR3aa: CASSLSGMNTEAFF

abundance: NA
len: 14
j_gene: TRBJ1-2
d_gene: NA
v_gene: TRBV27
CDR3nt: TGTGCCAGCAGTTTAGTCGGGGGGATCTATGGCTACACCTTC
CDR3aa: CASSLVGGIYGYTF

abundance: NA
len: 13
j_gene: TRBJ1-2
d_gene: NA
v_gene: TRBV28
CDR3nt: TGTGCCAGCAGGAGAGAGGAGGTCTATGGCTACACCTTC
CDR3aa: CASRREEVYGYTF

abundance: few
len: 12
j_gene: TRBJ2-2
d_gene: NA
v_gene: TRBV19
CDR3nt: TGTGCCAGCGGTATGAACACCGGGGAGCTGTTTTTT
CDR3aa: CASGMNTGELFF

abundance: NA
len: 14
j_gene: TRBJ2-1
d_gene: TRBD2
v_gene: TRBV10-3
CDR3nt: TGTGCCACCCTAGCGGGACAGTCTAACAATGAGCAGTTCTTC
CDR3aa: CATLAGQSNNEQFF

abundance: NA
len: 16
j_gene: TRBJ2-5
d_gene: NA
v_gene: TRBV9
CDR3nt: TGTGCCAGCAGCGTCCCCCGTCGAGCGGCCTGGGGGACCCAGTACTTC
CDR3aa: CASSVPRRAAWGTQYF

abundance: once
len: 14
j_gene: TRBJ2-7
d_gene: NA
v_gene: TRBV9
CDR3nt: TGTGCCAGCAGCGTAGCTAAGTCTGAGGACGAGCAGTACTTC
CDR3aa: CASSVAKSEDEQYF

abundance: NA
len: 16
j_gene: TRBJ1-2
d_gene: NA
v_gene: TRBV5-5
CDR3nt: TGTGCCAGCAGCTTGGGTTTGGCAGGGTGGAACTATGGCTACACCTTC
CDR3aa: CASSLGLAGWNYGYTF

abundance: NA
len: 13
j_gene: TRBJ2-7
d_gene: TRBD1
v_gene: TRBV7-8
CDR3nt: TGTGCCAGCAGCTCCAAGGACAGGCCGGTCCAGTACTTC
CDR3aa: CASSSKDRPVQYF

abundance: few
len: 14
j_gene: TRBJ2-7
d_gene: NA
v_gene: TRBV7-7
CDR3nt: TGTGCCAGCAGCTTAGCTACAGGGTCCCACGAGCAGTACTTC
CDR3aa: CASSLATGSHEQYF

abundance: NA
len: 14
j_gene: TRBJ1-1
d_gene: NA
v_gene: TRBV6-1
CDR3nt: TGTGCCAGCGGAGGGCGGGTTCCGAACACTGAAGCTTTCTTT
CDR3aa: CASGGRVPNTEAFF

abundance: NA
len: 13
j_gene: TRBJ2-1
d_gene: NA
v_gene: TRBV7-2
CDR3nt: TGTGCCAGCAGCTTGACAGGGAGGTATGAGCAGTTCTTC
CDR3aa: CASSLTGRYEQFF

abundance: NA
len: 14
j_gene: TRBJ2-7
d_gene: NA
v_gene: TRBV28
CDR3nt: TGTGCCAGCAGTTCTTTCTCGGCCACCTACGAGCAGTACTTC
CDR3aa: CASSSFSATYEQYF

abundance: NA
len: 15
j_gene: TRBJ1-4
d_gene: NA
v_gene: TRBV9
CDR3nt: TGTGCCAGCAGCCTCATGGGGGGGCTTAATGAAAAACTGTTTTTT
CDR3aa: CASSLMGGLNEKLFF

abundance: NA
len: 15
j_gene: TRBJ1-5
d_gene: NA
v_gene: TRBV28
CDR3nt: TGTGCCAGCAGTTTGACAGCTGGGGGCAATCAGCCCCAGCATTTT
CDR3aa: CASSLTAGGNQPQHF

abundance: once
len: 14
j_gene: TRBJ1-2
d_gene: NA
v_gene: TRBV11-2
CDR3nt: TGTGCCAGCAGCTTATCCCTCGGGGGAGTCGGCTACACCTTC
CDR3aa: CASSLSLGGVGYTF

abundance: NA
len: 14
j_gene: TRBJ2-7
d_gene: NA
v_gene: TRBV28
CDR3nt: TGTGCCAGCAGGGATTCGGGAGCATACTACGAGCAGTACTTC
CDR3aa: CASRDSGAYYEQYF

abundance: NA
len: 18
j_gene: TRBJ2-7
d_gene: TRBD2
v_gene: TRBV9
CDR3nt: TGTGCCAGCAGCGTAGAGCCTAGCGGGACGAGGCCGTCCTACGAGCAGTACTTC
CDR3aa: CASSVEPSGTRPSYEQYF

abundance: NA
len: 14
j_gene: TRBJ1-1
d_gene: TRBD1
v_gene: TRBV2
CDR3nt: TGTGCCAGCGTCCCGGGACAGGGGTTCACTGAAGCTTTCTTT
CDR3aa: CASVPGQGFTEAFF

abundance: NA
len: 14
j_gene: TRBJ1-5
d_gene: NA
v_gene: TRBV19
CDR3nt: TGTGCCAGTAGCGACAGGATCAGCAATCAGCCCCAGCATTTT
CDR3aa: CASSDRISNQPQHF

abundance: NA
len: 14
j_gene: TRBJ2-1
d_gene: TRBD1
v_gene: TRBV28
CDR3nt: TGTGCCAGCAGTCCTTTCGGGACAGGCAGCGAGCAGTTCTTC
CDR3aa: CASSPFGTGSEQFF

abundance: NA
len: 15
j_gene: TRBJ1-1
d_gene: NA
v_gene: TRBV7-9
CDR3nt: TGTGCCAGCAGCTTAGTGCGACAGACCAACACTGAAGCTTTCTTT
CDR3aa: CASSLVRQTNTEAFF

abundance: NA
len: 16
j_gene: TRBJ2-2
d_gene: NA
v_gene: TRBV7-9
CDR3nt: TGTGCCAGCAGCACCCGAAGCGGTCCTCTAGCCGGGGAGCTGTTTTTT
CDR3aa: CASSTRSGPLAGELFF

abundance: NA
len: 16
j_gene: TRBJ1-4
d_gene: NA
v_gene: TRBV27
CDR3nt: TGTGCCAGCAGTTTATCGCAGGGGCCAACTAATGAAAAACTGTTTTTT
CDR3aa: CASSLSQGPTNEKLFF

abundance: NA
len: 17
j_gene: TRBJ2-2
d_gene: TRBD1
v_gene: TRBV7-9
CDR3nt: TGTGCCAGCAGCTCAACAGATGGACAGGGGTACACCGGGGAGCTGTTTTTT
CDR3aa: CASSSTDGQGYTGELFF

abundance: NA
len: 15
j_gene: TRBJ2-3
d_gene: NA
v_gene: TRBV7-3
CDR3nt: TGTGCCAGCAGCTTAACGGGGACTAGCACAGATACGCAGTATTTT
CDR3aa: CASSLTGTSTDTQYF

abundance: NA
len: 15
j_gene: TRBJ2-1
d_gene: TRBD2
v_gene: TRBV6-4
CDR3nt: TGTGCCAGCAGCCGAAGGGCTAGCGGCTACAATGAGCAGTTCTTC
CDR3aa: CASSRRASGYNEQFF

abundance: NA
len: 15
j_gene: TRBJ2-7
d_gene: NA
v_gene: TRBV27
CDR3nt: TGTGCCAGCAGTTTAAGACAGAATAAATCCTACGAGCAGTACTTC
CDR3aa: CASSLRQNKSYEQYF

abundance: NA
len: 15
j_gene: TRBJ1-1
d_gene: NA
v_gene: TRBV13
CDR3nt: TGTGCCAGCAGCCCGCGAACCAGTGGTAACACTGAAGCTTTCTTT
CDR3aa: CASSPRTSGNTEAFF

abundance: once
len: 15
j_gene: TRBJ2-3
d_gene: TRBD2
v_gene: TRBV10-1
CDR3nt: TGCGCCAGCAGTGATCCGGGACTAGTCGCAGATACGCAGTATTTT
CDR3aa: CASSDPGLVADTQYF

abundance: NA
len: 16
j_gene: TRBJ2-7
d_gene: TRBD1
v_gene: TRBV14
CDR3nt: TGTGCCAGCAGCGAAGACCGGGACAGGGGGATTTACGAGCAGTACTTC
CDR3aa: CASSEDRDRGIYEQYF